This TCR beta chain emerged from a study of T cell responses to AZD1222 COVID-19 vaccine. Points from the study as a whole: Repertoires were obtained solely post-peak T cell response. Researchers report vaccine-associated CD4 TCRs spanning spike, with dominance at 160-218 and 743-854.

With respect to this clone: As yet, its antigen is unknown.

Germline values: CDR1 LGHDT, CDR2 YNNKEL (reference sequence). Trimming removed 4 bases at V and 8 bases at J, with 17 bases between. CDR3 length equals 14 residues. The data were produced by immunoSEQ multiplex PCR, yet TCRdb's version contains in-frame clones alone and is incomplete. The table has more than 100,000 clones, over 85% seen once. The sample here was peripheral blood, taken on day 0 of AZD1222 vaccination. This receptor was obtained from an adult in good health. This sequence joins TRBV3-1 (or the pseudogene TRBV3-2) and TRBJ1-2; D is perhaps TRBD1 (6 bases). CDR3 amino acids: CASSLSRQDEGYTF. The CDR3 DNA is TGTGCCAGCAGCCTATCTAGACAGGATGAAGGCTACACCTTC.